This T cell receptor (beta chain) came from a study of blood T cell repertoires in COVID-19. This clone was observed a few times. Authors' data handling: Nucleated cell counts were estimated from reference gene primer amplification. Here immunoSEQ multiplex PCR was the method, and the copy in TCRdb shows in-frame clones only, minus some. V and J calls and clone size are as listed in that table; D and trimming were resolved from the DNA. The table lists fewer than 200,000 clones, 85% to 90% of them singletons. The sequence came from a woman in her 70s with COVID-19, enrolled during active disease. Sequences were obtained from peripheral blood.

The CDR3 sequence: CASRQQGGGATEAFF. The CDR3 DNA sequence: TGTGCCAGCAGGCAACAGGGAGGGGGGGCCACTGAAGCTTTCTTT. The chain links TRBV6-5 to TRBJ1-1; D may be TRBD1 (6 bases). This CDR3 region has 15 residues. V was cut by 6 bases and J by 4 bases, with 18 bases left in between. CDR1 is MNHEY and CDR2 is SVGAGI in the germline V gene.